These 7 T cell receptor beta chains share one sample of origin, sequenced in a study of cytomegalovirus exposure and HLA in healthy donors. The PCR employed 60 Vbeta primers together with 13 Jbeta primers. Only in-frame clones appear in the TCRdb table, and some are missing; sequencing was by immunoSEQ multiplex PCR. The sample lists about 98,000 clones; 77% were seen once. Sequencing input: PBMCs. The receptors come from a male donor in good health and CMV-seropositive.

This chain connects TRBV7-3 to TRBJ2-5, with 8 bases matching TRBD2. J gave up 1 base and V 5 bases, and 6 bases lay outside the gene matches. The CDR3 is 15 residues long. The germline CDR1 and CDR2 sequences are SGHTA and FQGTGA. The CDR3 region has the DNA TGTGCCAGCAGCCCGGGGGGGGGTCTCCAAGAGACCCAGTACTTC. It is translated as CASSPGGGLQETQYF. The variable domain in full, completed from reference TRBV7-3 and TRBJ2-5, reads GAGVSQTPSNKVTEKGKYVELRCDPISGHTALYWYRQSLGQGPEFLIYFQGTGAADDSGLPNDRFFAVRPEGSVSTLKIQRTERGDSAVYLCASSPGGGLQETQYFGPGTRLLVL.

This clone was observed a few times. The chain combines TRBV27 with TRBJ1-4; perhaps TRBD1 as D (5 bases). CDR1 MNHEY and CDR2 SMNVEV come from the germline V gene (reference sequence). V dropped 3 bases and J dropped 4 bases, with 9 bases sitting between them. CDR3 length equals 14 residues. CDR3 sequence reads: CASSFGGGNEKLFF. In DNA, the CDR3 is TGTGCCAGCAGTTTTGGGGGGGGTAATGAAAAACTGTTTTTT.

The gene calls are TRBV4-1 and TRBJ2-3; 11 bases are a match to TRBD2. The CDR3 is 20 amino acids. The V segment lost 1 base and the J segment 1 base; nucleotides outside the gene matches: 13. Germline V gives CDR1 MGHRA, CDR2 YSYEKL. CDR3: CASSQALFVRTSGRTDTQYF. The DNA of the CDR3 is TGCGCCAGCAGCCAAGCCCTTTTCGTCCGGACTAGCGGGCGCACAGATACGCAGTATTTT.

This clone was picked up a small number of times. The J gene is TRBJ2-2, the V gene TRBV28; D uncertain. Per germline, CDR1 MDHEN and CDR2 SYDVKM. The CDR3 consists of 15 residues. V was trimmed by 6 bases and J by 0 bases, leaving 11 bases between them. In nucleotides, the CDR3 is TGTGCCAGCAGGAAAGAGTCGGCGAACACCGGGGAGCTGTTTTTT. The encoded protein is CASRKESANTGELFF.

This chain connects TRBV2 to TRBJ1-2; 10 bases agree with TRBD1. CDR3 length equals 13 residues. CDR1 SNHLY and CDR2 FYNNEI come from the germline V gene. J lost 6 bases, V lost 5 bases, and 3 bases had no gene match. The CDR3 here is CASSLGQGHGYTF. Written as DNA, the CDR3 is TGTGCCAGCAGTCTGGGACAGGGGCATGGCTACACCTTC.

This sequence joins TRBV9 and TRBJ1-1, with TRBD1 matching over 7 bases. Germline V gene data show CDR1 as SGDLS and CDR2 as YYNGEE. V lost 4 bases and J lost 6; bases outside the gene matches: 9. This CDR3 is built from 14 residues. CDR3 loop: CASSSRTGLSEAFF. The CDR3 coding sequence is TGTGCCAGCAGCTCAAGGACAGGCTTGTCTGAAGCTTTCTTT. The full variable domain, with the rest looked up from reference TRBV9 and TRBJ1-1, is DSGVTQTPKHLITATGQRVTLRCSPRSGDLSVYWYQQSLDQGLQFLIQYYNGEERAKGNILERFSAQQFPDLHSELNLSSLELGDSALYFCASSSRTGLSEAFFGQGTRLTVV.

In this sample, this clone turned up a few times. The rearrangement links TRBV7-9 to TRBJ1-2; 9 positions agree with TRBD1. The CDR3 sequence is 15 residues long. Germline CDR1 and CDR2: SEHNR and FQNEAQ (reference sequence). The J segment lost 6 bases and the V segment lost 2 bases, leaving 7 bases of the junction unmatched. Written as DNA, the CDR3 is TGTGCCAGCAGCTTACTACGACAGGGGGGGGATGGCTACACCTTC. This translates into CASSLLRQGGDGYTF.